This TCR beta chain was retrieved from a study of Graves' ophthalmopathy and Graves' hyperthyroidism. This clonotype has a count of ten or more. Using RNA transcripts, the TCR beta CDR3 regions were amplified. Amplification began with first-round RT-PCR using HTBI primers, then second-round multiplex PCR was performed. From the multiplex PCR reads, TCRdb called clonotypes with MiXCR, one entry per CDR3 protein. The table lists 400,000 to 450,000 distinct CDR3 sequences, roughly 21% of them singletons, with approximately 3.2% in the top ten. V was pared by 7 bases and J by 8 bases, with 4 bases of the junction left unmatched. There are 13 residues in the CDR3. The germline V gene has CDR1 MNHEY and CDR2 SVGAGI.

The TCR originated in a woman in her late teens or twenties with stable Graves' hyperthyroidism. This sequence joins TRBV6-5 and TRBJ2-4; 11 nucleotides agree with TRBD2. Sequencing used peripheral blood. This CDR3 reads CASMVAGGDIQYF. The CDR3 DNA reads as TGTGCCAGCATGGTAGCGGGAGGGGACATTCAGTACTTC.